The clone carrying this T cell receptor beta chain was counted a single time. The data are from a study of T-cell reconstitution after alpha-beta-depleted transplantation in children. Germline V gene sequence: CDR1 KGHSH, CDR2 LQKENI. The CDR3 is 14 amino acids. Deletions cut 2 bases from V and 8 bases from J, with 12 bases between. TCRbeta library construction was performed incorporating unique molecular identifiers. TCRdb called the PCR reads again in MiXCR, with one record for every CDR3 protein. Of 640,000 or so distinct CDR3 sequences listed, approximately 16% are singletons. The sequence derives from a human donor who donated a stem cell graft to a child with acute myeloid leukemia. Sequencing was performed on PBMCs from the stem cell graft donor, taken from the stem cell graft. The chain combines TRBV18 with TRBJ1-4; D unresolved. CDR3: CASSPRQDGEKLFF. The DNA for the CDR3 is TGTGCCAGCTCACCAAGGCAGGACGGCGAAAAACTGTTTTTT.